This paragraph covers one T cell receptor (beta chain) sequence. Its cognate antigen is unknown. The source of the sample is a study of monozygotic twins with inflammatory bowel disease. Using eight separate reactions per sample, the authors generated cDNA. Using the 5' RACE reads, TCRdb records one entry per CDR3 protein without DNA. The sample has 440,000 or so distinct CDR3 sequences; the top ten hold around 2.4%. Germline V CDR1 and CDR2: DFQATT, SNEGSKA (reference sequence). The CDR3 has 15 residues. Study conclusions and caveats: Different T cell subtypes could not be distinguished. IBD patients carried less diverse TCRbeta repertoires (inverse Simpson) than healthy co-twins. Relative clonotype sharing with others was diminished in IBD patients versus healthy twins, particularly with disease activity.

This rearrangement joins TRBV20-1 to TRBJ2-2; there is no DNA to check the TCRdb D call of TRBD1. Sequencing was carried out using blood. The TCR originated in a human donor with ulcerative colitis or Crohn's disease, or a healthy co-twin of an affected twin (not recorded which). The CDR3 sequence is CSARDPQGHTGELFF.